These 29 T cell receptor beta chains originate from one sample sequenced in a study of CD8 T cells in ankylosing spondylitis. The study, taken as a whole, reports: Seemingly characteristic of ankylosing spondylitis blood was a TCR beta motif consisting of about 8 highly homologous variants.

These receptors have no known antigen. One entry per CDR3 protein, called by TCRdb with MiXCR from the 5' RACE reads. The sample has some 840,000 distinct CDR3 sequences; over 9.5% are singletons. Source material: blood, either unsorted or a sorted T cell fraction (not recorded which). These receptors were obtained from a male donor with ankylosing spondylitis.

This clonotype was seen a few times. The rearrangement uses TRBV7-9 and TRBJ1-2; D call uncertain. This CDR3 is 14 amino acids long. Trimming cost V 0 bases and J 7 bases, with 12 bases left between them. In germline, CDR1 is SEHNR, CDR2 FQNEAQ (reference sequence). DNA for the CDR3: TGTGCCAGCAGCTTAGCTGGCGGTCCGAGTGGCTACACCTTC. Translation: CASSLAGGPSGYTF.

The chain combines TRBV20-1 with TRBJ2-1; the D call may be TRBD1 or TRBD2 (5 bases each). From germline, CDR1 is DFQATT and CDR2 SNEGSKA (reference sequence). The CDR3 sequence is 15 residues long. V was trimmed by 6 bases and J by 0 bases, leaving 15 bases between them. The CDR3 bases are TGCAGTGCCCCCCACGCAGGGAGCTCCTACAATGAGCAGTTCTTC. It specifies CSAPHAGSSYNEQFF.

The rearrangement links TRBV20-1 to TRBJ2-5; a possible D gene is TRBD2 (7 bases). The CDR3 is made up of 18 amino acids. V lost 3 bases to trimming and J lost 4 bases, with 27 bases between them. Germline assignment: CDR1 DFQATT and CDR2 SNEGSKA (reference sequence). DNA of the CDR3: TGCAGTGCTAGCCCATTTGGCGGCCGGGGGGCGTTGGCAGAGACCCAGTACTTC. This codes for CSASPFGGRGALAETQYF.

This clonotype has only a few counts. The chain uses TRBV7-2 and TRBJ1-4; 8 bases agree with TRBD1. This CDR3 region has 14 residues. Looked up from germline, CDR1 is SGHTA and CDR2 is FQGNSA. V dropped 3 bases and J dropped 10; count of bases not matched to a gene: 7. CDR3 nucleotide sequence: TGTGCCAGCAGCTTTTTCCAGGGGGCTCCAAAACTGTTTTTT. Translation: CASSFFQGAPKLFF.

Only a few counts were recorded for this clonotype. The chain uses TRBV20-1 and TRBJ2-7; D is uncertain. Deletions cut 7 bases from V and 0 bases from J, with 16 bases between. Germline CDR1 reads DFQATT; CDR2 reads SNEGSKA (reference sequence). The CDR3 contains 14 residues. As DNA, the CDR3 is TGCAGTGTAAAAGATTTGGCAGACTCCTACGAGCAGTACTTC. This gives the protein CSVKDLADSYEQYF.

There are many counts of this clonotype. V and J are TRBV4-3 and TRBJ2-7, with a weak D call TRBD1 (5 bases). Trimming took off 4 bases at V and 0 bases at J, with 10 bases between the two ends. Germline values: CDR1 LGHNA, CDR2 YSLEER. The CDR3 has 14 amino acids. DNA of the CDR3: TGCGCCAGCAGCCCCAGGGAAAACTCCTACGAGCAGTACTTC. Translation gives CASSPRENSYEQYF.

The V and J genes are TRBV15 and TRBJ1-6, with D possibly TRBD1 on 5 matching bases. The V gene lost 0 bases and the J gene lost 10 bases, with 13 bases spanning the gap. The CDR3 consists of 15 residues. In germline, CDR1 is LNHNV, CDR2 YYDKDF (reference sequence). CDR3 sequence reads: CATSRDGQGESPLHF. The CDR3 region has the DNA TGTGCCACCAGCAGAGACGGGCAGGGTGAATCACCCCTCCACTTT.

There are a few counts of this clonotype. V usage is TRBV2 and J usage is TRBJ1-2, with TRBD1 identical over 8 bases. Germline CDR1 reads SNHLY; CDR2 reads FYNNEI. With 4 bases clipped from V and 7 bases from J, the junction kept 11 bases outside the gene matches. The CDR3 runs to 15 residues. CDR3 bases: TGTGCCAGCAGTGTTACCACCACAGGGGGTAGTGGCTACACCTTC. This gives the protein CASSVTTTGGSGYTF. Drawing the rest from reference TRBV2 and TRBJ1-2, the complete variable domain is EPEVTQTPSHQVTQMGQEVILRCVPISNHLYFYWYRQILGQKVEFLVSFYNNEISEKSEIFDDQFSVERPDGSNFTLKIRSTKLEDSAMYFCASSVTTTGGSGYTFGSGTRLTVV.

The J gene is TRBJ2-1, the V gene TRBV7-2; D possibly corresponds to TRBD2 (5 bases). V dropped 7 bases and J dropped 4 bases, with 17 bases sitting between them. This CDR3 has 15 amino acids. Germline V gives CDR1 SGHTA, CDR2 FQGNSA. In DNA, the CDR3 is TGTGCCAGCACCCGAGAGGGTACTATATACAATGAGCAGTTCTTC. It is translated as CASTREGTIYNEQFF.

The chain recombines TRBV5-6 with TRBJ2-3, with TRBD1 matching 9 bases. The CDR3 consists of 15 residues. J gave up 1 base and V 4 bases, and 4 bases lay outside the gene matches. Germline CDR1 and CDR2: SGHDT and YYEEEE. The CDR3 sequence: CASSQWDRGTDTQYF. The DNA for the CDR3 is TGTGCCAGCAGCCAATGGGACAGGGGCACAGATACGCAGTATTTT.

This clonotype was seen a handful of times. V usage is TRBV20-1 and J usage is TRBJ2-3; no definite D call. The CDR3 length is 12 residues. Trimming shortened V by 5 bases and J by 2 bases, and 8 bases separated the two germline ends. Germline V gene data show CDR1 as DFQATT and CDR2 as SNEGSKA (reference sequence). CDR3 residues: CSASGPTDTQYF. CDR3 sequence (DNA): TGCAGTGCTTCAGGACCCACAGATACGCAGTATTTT.

This clonotype was detected ten times or more. The chain carries TRBV5-6 and TRBJ2-7, with unresolved D. This CDR3 has 14 residues. The germline V and J ends were trimmed by 0 bases and 2 bases, with 9 bases remaining between them. CDR1 is SGHDT, CDR2 YYEEEE, per germline. CDR3 amino acids: CASSLDIAPYEQYF. The CDR3 DNA is TGTGCCAGCAGCTTGGACATAGCCCCCTACGAGCAGTACTTC.

The rearrangement uses TRBV20-1 and TRBJ2-7; 9 bases are a match to TRBD2. V trimming: 3 bases; J trimming: 5 bases; junction bases outside the gene matches: 8. Germline V gene lookup returns CDR1 DFQATT and CDR2 SNEGSKA (reference sequence). The CDR3 runs 14 residues. Here the CDR3 reads CSARRGGSLDEQYF. The CDR3 DNA follows: TGCAGTGCTAGGCGGGGGGGCAGTTTGGACGAGCAGTACTTC.

The table lists this clonotype with many counts. The rearrangement uses TRBV10-3 and TRBJ2-3; 12 bases are a match to TRBD1. Per the germline V gene, CDR1 is ENHRY and CDR2 is SYGVKD. The ends lost 4 bases at V and 2 bases at J; junction bases unmatched: 1. This CDR3 spans 15 amino acids. CDR3 protein: CAISVGQGATDTQYF. In DNA, the CDR3 is TGTGCCATCAGTGTGGGACAGGGGGCCACAGATACGCAGTATTTT.

The rearrangement links TRBV28 to TRBJ2-7, with a possible D match to TRBD2 (6 bases). With 9 bases removed from V and 0 bases from J, the gap between germline ends came to 15 bases. Germline values: CDR1 MDHEN, CDR2 SYDVKM. The CDR3 length is 14 residues. The CDR3 loop reads CASRRGYSSYEQYF. The DNA of the CDR3 is TGTGCCAGTCGGCGGGGCTACTCCTCCTACGAGCAGTACTTC.

There are a few counts of this clonotype. This chain links TRBV5-6 with TRBJ2-1; D is possibly TRBD2 (5 bases). The CDR3 runs to 15 residues. V lost 0 bases and J 8 bases, leaving 15 bases between the germline ends. Germline V gives CDR1 SGHDT, CDR2 YYEEEE. The CDR3: CASSLGVGRRDEQFF. The CDR3 region has the DNA TGTGCCAGCAGCTTGGGGGTCGGCAGGCGGGATGAGCAGTTCTTC.

This clonotype was found a few times. CDR3 bases: TGTGCCAGCAGCCAAGCGGGTTGGGAGACCCAGTACTTC. Translating gives CASSQAGWETQYF. The chain carries TRBV4-2 and TRBJ2-5; D remains ambiguous. This CDR3 has 13 amino acids. CDR1 and CDR2 from the germline V gene are LGHNA and YNFKEQ. V shed 1 base and J shed 5 bases, with 8 bases lying between them.

This clonotype was seen a few times. V gene TRBV7-9 combines with J gene TRBJ1-5; D perhaps matches TRBD1 (6 bases). The CDR3 is made up of 15 amino acids. Germline CDR1 reads SEHNR; CDR2 reads FQNEAQ (reference sequence). Trimming pared 5 bases from V and 3 bases from J, leaving 14 bases between. In DNA, the CDR3 is TGTGCCAGCAGCCTGGATGGACAGTACAATCAGCCCCAGCATTTT. Residues: CASSLDGQYNQPQHF.

The chain is built from TRBV5-5 and TRBJ2-5; D is possibly TRBD1 (6 bases). Deletions cut 0 bases from V and 5 bases from J, with 17 bases between. CDR1 and CDR2 (germline): SGHKS, YYEKEE (reference sequence). This CDR3 has 16 residues. CDR3 sequence (DNA): TGTGCCAGCAGCTTGGGACCGGGACAATCGGGGGAGACCCAGTACTTC. Translated, it gives CASSLGPGQSGETQYF.

This chain joins TRBV6-5 and TRBJ2-6; 7 bases line up with TRBD1. CDR1 is MNHEY and CDR2 is SVGAGI in the germline V gene. This CDR3 spans 18 amino acids. V shed 0 bases, J shed 2 bases, and the junction held 7 bases outside the gene matches. The CDR3 region has the DNA TGTGCCAGCAGTTACTCGAGTAGGGGGCTAACTGGGGCCAACGTCCTGACTTTC. Protein: CASSYSSRGLTGANVLTF.

The sample holds a few counts of this clonotype. The chain couples TRBV4-2 to TRBJ2-7, with no clear D. V lost 0 bases, J lost 3 bases, and 12 bases lay in between. CDR1 and CDR2 (germline): LGHNA, YNFKEQ. CDR3 size: 15 residues. The CDR3 nucleotides are TGTGCCAGCAGCCAAGATGAGACAAGCAGCTACGAGCAGTACTTC. Its translation is CASSQDETSSYEQYF.

This clonotype was counted many times. This chain joins TRBV20-1 and TRBJ2-1, with a weak D call TRBD2 (6 bases). The germline V gene encodes CDR1 DFQATT and CDR2 SNEGSKA (reference sequence). This CDR3 comprises 12 residues. The V end was cut by 3 bases, the J end by 7 bases, with 10 bases between. The CDR3 DNA sequence: TGCAGTGCTAGGAGGAGGGTAAATGAGCAGTTCTTC. It translates to CSARRRVNEQFF.

This clonotype was counted between two and nine times. The chain combines TRBV19 with TRBJ1-5; perhaps TRBD1 as D (5 bases). The CDR3 extends over 14 amino acids. The V end was cut by 7 bases, the J end by 1 base, with 11 bases between. Germline CDR1 is LNHDA and CDR2 is SQIVND (reference sequence). DNA for the CDR3: TGTGCCAGTATGGGCTGGGGGAGCAATCAGCCCCAGCATTTT. Its translation: CASMGWGSNQPQHF.

This clonotype was seen a handful of times. The CDR3 loop is CASSYGQANTEAFF. As DNA, the CDR3 is TGTGCCAGCAGCTACGGACAGGCGAACACTGAAGCTTTCTTT. The chain recombines TRBV7-2 with TRBJ1-1, with 7 bases matching TRBD1. The J segment lost 1 base and the V segment lost 4 bases, leaving 3 bases of the junction unmatched. The CDR3 is made up of 14 amino acids. Germline values: CDR1 SGHTA, CDR2 FQGNSA. The full variable domain, in which reference TRBV7-2 and TRBJ1-1 provide the parts outside the CDR3, is GAGVSQSPSNKVTEKGKDVELRCDPISGHTALYWYRQSLGQGLEFLIYFQGNSAPDKSGLPSDRFSAERTGGSVSTLTIQRTQQEDSAVYLCASSYGQANTEAFFGQGTRLTVV.

In this sample, this clonotype turned up a few times. The chain has TRBV7-2 and TRBJ1-6; 9 positions match TRBD1. CDR1 and CDR2 from the germline V gene are SGHTA and FQGNSA. Germline trimming cut 5 bases from V and 9 bases from J; bases unmatched to any gene: 8. The CDR3 covers 15 residues. The CDR3 DNA follows: TGTGCCAGCAGCAAACAGGGGGCGTTCGCTTCACCCCTCCACTTT. Its translation is CASSKQGAFASPLHF. Combining the CDR3 with reference TRBV7-2 and TRBJ1-6 gives the whole variable domain GAGVSQSPSNKVTEKGKDVELRCDPISGHTALYWYRQSLGQGLEFLIYFQGNSAPDKSGLPSDRFSAERTGGSVSTLTIQRTQQEDSAVYLCASSKQGAFASPLHFGNGTRLTVT.

This clonotype was observed a handful of times. J is TRBJ2-5 and V is TRBV27; D might be TRBD2 (6 bases). The ends were cut back, 3 bases at V and 5 bases at J, with 19 bases in the middle. The CDR3 totals 16 residues. The V gene's germline CDR1 is MNHEY and CDR2 SMNVEV (reference sequence). The chain's CDR3 is CASSFGVGRGEETQYF. The CDR3 bases are TGTGCCAGCAGTTTCGGTGTCGGGAGAGGTGAGGAGACCCAGTACTTC.

The V call is TRBV20-1, the J call TRBJ1-1; D unclear. This CDR3 has 14 amino acids. The germline CDR1 and CDR2 sequences are DFQATT and SNEGSKA (reference sequence). Trimming removed 6 bases at V and 0 bases at J, with 14 bases between. The chain's CDR3 is CSAHSHGMNTEAFF. CDR3 in DNA: TGCAGTGCCCACTCTCACGGGATGAACACTGAAGCTTTCTTT.

There are many counts of this clonotype. The chain has TRBV28 and TRBJ1-2, with D possibly TRBD1 on 5 matching bases. The CDR3 is made up of 14 amino acids. V gave up 1 base and J gave up 8 bases, with 14 bases separating them. Germline V gene data show CDR1 as MDHEN and CDR2 as SYDVKM. CDR3 nucleotide sequence: TGTGCCAGCAGTTTATTGAGGCAGGGAGGAGGCTACACCTTC. Amino acid sequence: CASSLLRQGGGYTF.

The rearrangement links TRBV20-1 to TRBJ2-7; 13 bases line up with TRBD2. The V gene's germline CDR1 is DFQATT and CDR2 SNEGSKA (reference sequence). Losses at the gene ends were 4 bases for V and 7 bases for J; bases not matched to a gene: 7. The CDR3 has 14 residues. CDR3 sequence reads: CSAIGLAGVEEQYF. Here the CDR3 DNA reads TGCAGTGCTATCGGACTAGCGGGAGTGGAGGAGCAGTACTTC.